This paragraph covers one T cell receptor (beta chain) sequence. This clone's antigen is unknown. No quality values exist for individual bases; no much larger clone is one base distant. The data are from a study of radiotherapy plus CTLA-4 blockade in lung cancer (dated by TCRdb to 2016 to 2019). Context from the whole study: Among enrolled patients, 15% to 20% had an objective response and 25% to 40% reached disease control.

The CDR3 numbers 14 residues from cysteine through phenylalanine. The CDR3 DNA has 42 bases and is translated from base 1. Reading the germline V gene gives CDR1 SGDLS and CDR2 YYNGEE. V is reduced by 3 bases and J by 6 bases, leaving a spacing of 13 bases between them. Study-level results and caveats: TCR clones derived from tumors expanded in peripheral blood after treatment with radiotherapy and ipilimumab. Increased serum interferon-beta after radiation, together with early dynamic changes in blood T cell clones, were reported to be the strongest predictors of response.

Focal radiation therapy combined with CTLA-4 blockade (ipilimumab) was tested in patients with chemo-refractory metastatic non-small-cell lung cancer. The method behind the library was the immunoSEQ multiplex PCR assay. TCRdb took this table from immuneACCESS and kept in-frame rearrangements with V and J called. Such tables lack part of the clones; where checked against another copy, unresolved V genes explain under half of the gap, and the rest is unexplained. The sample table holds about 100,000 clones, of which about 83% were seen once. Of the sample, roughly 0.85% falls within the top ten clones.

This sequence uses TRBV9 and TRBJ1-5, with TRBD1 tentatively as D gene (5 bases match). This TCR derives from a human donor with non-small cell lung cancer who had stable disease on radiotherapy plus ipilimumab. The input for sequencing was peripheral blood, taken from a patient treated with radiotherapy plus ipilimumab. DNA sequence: TGTGCCAGCAGCGGTGATGGGGGTGGTCAGCCCCAGCATTTT. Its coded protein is CASSGDGGGQPQHF.